This T cell receptor beta chain emerged from a study of blood T cell repertoires in COVID-19. Study-level information: The United States, Italy and Spain supplied acute and convalescent COVID-19 samples. PBMCs, B-cell-depleted T cells, or T cells were the source of the cDNA or gDNA that made up the material.

As originally analysed: Amplifying reference gene primers gave estimates of nucleated cell counts. Data came from immunoSEQ multiplex PCR; TCRdb stores just in-frame clones and leaves some out. That table gives V, J and clone size, and the DNA gave D and trimming. The sample has under 300,000 clones, roughly 80% seen once. The clonotype originates from a woman aged 40 to 50 with active or convalescent COVID-19. Sequencing was performed on peripheral blood.

The chain's CDR3 is CASSLENSGNYEQYF. CDR3 nucleotide sequence: TGTGCCAGCAGCTTAGAGAACAGCGGGAACTACGAGCAGTACTTC. J is TRBJ2-7 and V is TRBV7-9, with TRBD2 matching 7 bases. V shed 1 base, J shed 3 bases, and the junction held 6 bases outside the gene matches. CDR1 and CDR2 from the germline V gene are SEHNR and FQNEAQ (reference sequence). CDR3 length equals 15 residues.